What follows are 20 T cell receptor beta chains derived from one specimen sequenced in a study of T cells in Graves' hyperthyroidism and ophthalmopathy. Researchers amplified the TCR beta CDR3 regions from RNA transcripts. The HTBI primer set served for first-round RT-PCR of the TCR CDR3. TCRdb independently ran MiXCR on the multiplex PCR reads; one entry per CDR3 protein. The sample holds more than 650,000 distinct CDR3 sequences, about 14% seen once. The sample comprised blood. These receptors were obtained from a woman aged 18-29 years with Graves' hyperthyroidism.

This clonotype turned up a few times. A much larger clone is a single base away; this may be a read error. The chain links TRBV6-1 to TRBJ1-1; D is possibly TRBD1 (5 bases). CDR3 length: 13 amino acids. CDR1 and CDR2 (germline): MNHNS, SASEGT. The CDR3 bases are TGTGTCACCAGACAGTACATGAACACTGAAGCTTTCTTT. As protein: CVTRQYMNTEAFF.

The chain carries TRBV27 and TRBJ2-1, with D hard to call. Germline assignment: CDR1 MNHEY and CDR2 SMNVEV (reference sequence). V lost 0 bases and J lost 0, with 6 bases in between. The CDR3 sequence is 15 residues long. The CDR3 loop reads CASSLSKGSYNEQFF. CDR3 bases: TGTGCCAGCAGTTTATCGAAGGGCTCCTACAATGAGCAGTTCTTC.

The genes are TRBV19 and TRBJ2-4; 7 bases are a match to TRBD1. CDR1 LNHDA and CDR2 SQIVND come from the germline V gene (reference sequence). The V segment lost 6 bases and the J segment 1 base; nucleotides outside the gene matches: 3. CDR3 size: 14 residues. This CDR3 reads CASSPDRAKNIQYF. The CDR3 DNA is TGTGCCAGTAGCCCGGACAGGGCCAAAAACATTCAGTACTTC.

This clonotype was observed many times. The chain is built from TRBV2 and TRBJ2-7; 12 positions agree with TRBD2. CDR3 size: 17 residues. Germline V gene sequence: CDR1 SNHLY, CDR2 FYNNEI. V trimming: 6 bases; J trimming: 0 bases; junction bases outside the gene matches: 9. The CDR3 sequence: CASSLGLAGTLSYEQYF. CDR3 sequence (DNA): TGTGCCAGCAGCCTCGGACTAGCGGGAACCCTCTCCTACGAGCAGTACTTC.

V gene TRBV11-3 combines with J gene TRBJ2-3; 10 bases line up with TRBD2. CDR3 size: 18 residues. The trim removed 5 bases at V and 3 bases at J, leaving 14 bases unmatched. CDR1 and CDR2 from the germline V gene are SGHNT and YENEEA. In nucleotides, the CDR3 is TGTGCCAGCAGCGCCCCGGGGGGGCGACTAGCGGGTACAGATACGCAGTATTTT. As protein: CASSAPGGRLAGTDTQYF.

This rearrangement joins TRBV7-9 to TRBJ2-7; D is unresolved. V was pared by 5 bases and J by 1 base, with 15 bases between. CDR3 length equals 15 residues. The germline V gene has CDR1 SEHNR and CDR2 FQNEAQ (reference sequence). CDR3 coding DNA: TGTGCCAGCAGCCCCGATGAAGTAGAGTCCTACGAGCAGTACTTC. It is translated as CASSPDEVESYEQYF.

As for this clonotype: A much larger clone sits a single nucleotide away, making a read error possible. The chain carries TRBV11-2 and TRBJ2-1, with TRBD2 matching 8 bases. Germline V CDR1 and CDR2: SGHAT, FQNNGV. This CDR3 spans 16 amino acids. Written as DNA, the CDR3 is TGTGCCAGCAGCTTTTCCCTAAGCGGGAGAGGAAATGGGCAGTTCTTC. Protein: CASSFSLSGRGNGQFF.

This chain connects TRBV20-1 to TRBJ2-7; 12 positions match TRBD1. V lost 5 bases, J lost 2 bases, and 7 bases stayed unmatched. CDR1 is DFQATT, CDR2 SNEGSKA, per germline (reference sequence). This CDR3 has 15 residues. The CDR3 reads CSARSGTGGPYEQYF. The CDR3 nucleotides are TGCAGTGCTCGATCCGGGACAGGGGGCCCCTACGAGCAGTACTTC.

At least ten counts were recorded for this clonotype. The V call is TRBV27, the J call TRBJ2-1; D unclear. Trimming took 8 bases from V and 8 from J, leaving 4 bases between them. Per germline, CDR1 MNHEY and CDR2 SMNVEV (reference sequence). The CDR3 totals 9 residues. The CDR3 region has the DNA TGTGCCAGCGGGGATGAGCAGTTCTTC. Translated: CASGDEQFF.

The chain has TRBV24-1 and TRBJ1-2, with D unclear. V was pared by 3 bases and J by 1 base, with 8 bases between. This CDR3 spans 14 amino acids. The germline gives CDR1 KGHDR, CDR2 SFDVKD. The DNA for the CDR3 is TGTGCCACCAGTGATGCAGCGCATAACTATGGCTACACCTTC. Its protein is CATSDAAHNYGYTF.

The chain carries TRBV19 and TRBJ2-1, with 12 bases matching TRBD1. The CDR3 spans 15 residues. Germline V lookup: CDR1 LNHDA, CDR2 SQIVND (reference sequence). The trim removed 7 bases at V and 6 bases at J, leaving 7 bases unmatched. The CDR3 DNA follows: TGTGCCAGTATGGGGGACAGGGGGCGACTCAATGAGCAGTTCTTC. Amino acid sequence: CASMGDRGRLNEQFF.

This clonotype was recorded many times. The chain couples TRBV20-1 to TRBJ1-1; no firm D call. The CDR3 has 13 amino acids. The V gene lost 3 bases and the J gene lost 1 base, with 9 bases spanning the gap. The germline CDR1 and CDR2 sequences are DFQATT and SNEGSKA (reference sequence). CDR3 sequence (DNA): TGCAGTGCTAGTGGGGTGAGGAACACTGAAGCTTTCTTT. Its translation: CSASGVRNTEAFF.

This clonotype was counted many times. The gene calls are TRBV6-5 and TRBJ2-1, with unresolved D. The CDR3 spans 14 residues. The V and J ends lost 2 bases and 6 bases respectively, with 11 bases between them. Per germline, CDR1 MNHEY and CDR2 SVGAGI. The DNA for the CDR3 is TGTGCCAGCAGTTACGTCCCCTTGGGCAATGAGCAGTTCTTC. It translates to CASSYVPLGNEQFF.

In its sample, this clonotype was seen many times. Here the CDR3 DNA reads TGCAGTGCTAGGGAGGGCTCCTACGAGCAGTACTTC. It encodes CSAREGSYEQYF. The V and J genes are TRBV20-1 and TRBJ2-7; D possibly corresponds to TRBD2 (6 bases). The CDR3 sequence is 12 residues long. Germline loops: CDR1 DFQATT, CDR2 SNEGSKA (reference sequence). V dropped 3 bases and J dropped 0 bases, with 6 bases sitting between them.

The chain employs TRBV20-1 and TRBJ1-5; a weak D match, TRBD1 (6 bases). This CDR3 contains 19 residues. V was shortened by 5 bases and J by 0 bases, with 26 bases between the two germline ends. CDR1 and CDR2 from the germline V gene are DFQATT and SNEGSKA (reference sequence). CDR3 sequence reads: CSALAVQGLGPYSNQPQHF. The DNA for the CDR3 is TGCAGTGCTCTAGCTGTCCAGGGGCTGGGTCCTTATAGCAATCAGCCCCAGCATTTT.

This clonotype has just a few counts. V gene TRBV10-3 combines with J gene TRBJ2-1; the match to TRBD2 covers 14 bases. CDR3 length equals 19 residues. CDR1 is ENHRY and CDR2 is SYGVKD in the germline V gene. The J segment lost 0 bases and the V segment lost 0 bases, leaving 4 bases of the junction unmatched. CDR3 DNA: TGTGCCATCAGTGAGTCAAGACTAGCGGGAGGGAGCTCCTACAATGAGCAGTTCTTC. Translation gives CAISESRLAGGSSYNEQFF.

This clonotype showed up many times. J is TRBJ2-1 and V is TRBV7-9; TRBD1 matches at 7 bases. Germline-derived CDR1 and CDR2 are SEHNR and FQNEAQ (reference sequence). Trimming cost V 5 bases and J 4 bases; bases outside gene matches: 14. This CDR3 contains 17 residues. CDR3 sequence: CASSPRLGARGYNEQFF. The DNA for the CDR3 is TGTGCCAGCAGCCCTCGGTTGGGAGCCAGGGGGTACAATGAGCAGTTCTTC.

This clonotype has more than one count but fewer than ten. V usage is TRBV3-1 and J usage is TRBJ1-2; a weak D match, TRBD1 (5 bases). V lost 0 bases and J lost 8, with 16 bases in between. Germline CDR1 LGHDT, CDR2 YNNKEL (reference sequence). This CDR3 has 15 residues. The CDR3 here is CASSQERRGESGYTF. The CDR3 DNA sequence: TGTGCCAGCAGCCAAGAGAGGAGAGGGGAGTCCGGCTACACCTTC.

The chain employs TRBV6-2 or TRBV6-3 and TRBJ2-2; TRBD1 agrees at 9 bases. The CDR3 contains 16 residues. V was clipped by 2 bases and J by 5 bases; unmatched bases: 6. Looked up from germline, CDR1 is MNHEY and CDR2 is SVGEGT. CDR3: CASSYAQGALTGELFF. The CDR3 coding sequence is TGTGCCAGCAGTTACGCACAGGGGGCGCTGACCGGGGAGCTGTTTTTT.

V gene TRBV25-1 combines with J gene TRBJ2-5, with 8 bases lining up with TRBD1. The CDR3 is made up of 17 amino acids. The germline V gene has CDR1 MGHDK and CDR2 SYGVNS. The V and J ends lost 0 bases and 6 bases, in that order; junction bases with no gene match: 12. The CDR3 here is CASSEYAPRTGSKTQYF. In DNA, the CDR3 is TGTGCCAGCAGTGAATATGCCCCACGGACAGGGTCGAAGACCCAGTACTTC.